Following are 2 T cell receptor beta chains from one sample sequenced in a study of T cells in Graves' hyperthyroidism and ophthalmopathy. Amplified TCR beta CDR3 regions derived from RNA transcripts. An initial round of RT-PCR targeting the TCR CDR3 relied on the HTBI primer set. TCRdb reprocessed the multiplex PCR reads with MiXCR, giving one entry per CDR3 protein. The sample shows a few hundred thousand distinct CDR3 sequences, 46% of them seen only once. Sequenced: peripheral blood or thyroid tissue (not recorded which). The source of these receptors is an adult woman with Graves' disease, either hyperthyroidism or ophthalmopathy (not recorded which).

Notes on this clonotype: A much bigger clone sits one base away, suggesting this may be a read error. This chain uses TRBV5-1 with TRBJ1-2; D is unresolved. The germline CDR1 and CDR2 sequences are SGHRS and YFSETQ. This CDR3 has 15 amino acids. CDR3 sequence reads: CASSLANLPNYGYIF. CDR3 bases: TGCGCCAGCAGCTTGGCCAACTTACCCAACTATGGCTACATCTTC. The variable domain in full, completed from reference TRBV5-1 and TRBJ1-2, reads KAGVTQTPRYLIKTRGQQVTLSCSPISGHRSVSWYQQTPGQGLQFLFEYFSETQRNKGNFPGRFSGRQFSNSRSEMNVSTLELGDSALYLCASSLANLPNYGYIFGSGTRLTVV.

In its sample, this clonotype was seen many times. V gene TRBV29-1 combines with J gene TRBJ1-1; D possibly corresponds to TRBD1 (5 bases). V lost 4 bases, J lost 1 base, and 10 bases lay in between. The CDR3 covers 13 residues. CDR1 is SQVTM, CDR2 ANQGSEA, per germline. The CDR3 DNA reads TGCAGCGTTGTCGTACAGGCGAACACTGAAGCTTTCTTT. It translates to CSVVVQANTEAFF.